This entry lists 23 T cell receptor beta chains sequenced from one sample in a study of blood T cell repertoires in COVID-19. The repertoire was sequenced with immunoSEQ multiplex PCR; TCRdb's copy has only in-frame clones and lacks some. Of 150,000 to 190,000 clones listed, more than 75% are singletons. Sequenced sample: peripheral blood. These receptors all come from a woman aged 60-75 years with COVID-19, enrolled during active disease.

The V and J genes are TRBV7-9 and TRBJ1-2, with D possibly matching TRBD1 (6 bases). Trimming removed 5 bases from V and 0 bases from J, with 13 bases in between. The CDR3 is 15 amino acids. The germline CDR1 and CDR2 sequences are SEHNR and FQNEAQ (reference sequence). The CDR3 DNA follows: TGTGCCAGCAGCACGGACAGACAAGCTAACTATGGCTACACCTTC. It specifies CASSTDRQANYGYTF.

The genes are TRBV6-1 and TRBJ2-4; D ambiguous. The CDR3 loop spans 15 amino acids. CDR1 MNHNS and CDR2 SASEGT come from the germline V gene. V shed 2 bases and J shed 0 bases, with 8 bases lying between them. In nucleotides, the CDR3 is TGTGCCAGCAGTGAATATGGCCTAGCCAAAAACATTCAGTACTTC. Translating gives CASSEYGLAKNIQYF.

This chain connects TRBV6-1 to TRBJ2-1, with TRBD2 as a possible D gene (5 bases). Trimming left V 2 bases short and J 8 bases short, with 16 bases between. The CDR3 extends over 15 amino acids. Germline CDR1 reads MNHNS; CDR2 reads SASEGT. This CDR3 is CASSERGSGVHEQFF. The CDR3 bases are TGTGCCAGCAGTGAACGAGGGAGTGGTGTCCATGAGCAGTTCTTC.

The V gene is TRBV5-4, the J gene TRBJ1-5; possible D gene TRBD1, 5 bases. There are 14 residues in the CDR3. Deletions cut 0 bases from V and 2 bases from J, with 6 bases between. Germline-derived CDR1 and CDR2 are SGHNT and YYREEE (reference sequence). The CDR3: CASSLGGGNQPQHF. In DNA, the CDR3 is TGTGCCAGCAGCTTGGGGGGGGGCAATCAGCCCCAGCATTTT.

The chain is built from TRBV19 and TRBJ2-2; weak D call: TRBD2 (5 bases). CDR1 is LNHDA, CDR2 SQIVND, per germline (reference sequence). Between the trimmed V and J ends, which lost 8 bases and 4 bases, there was a span of 23 bases. This CDR3 has 17 amino acids. In DNA form, the CDR3 reads TGTGCCAGTCGTCCGGACGGCGGGCTTTGGGGCACCGGGGAGCTGTTTTTT. Protein: CASRPDGGLWGTGELFF. Looking up the rest from reference TRBV19 and TRBJ2-2 gives the full variable domain: DGGITQSPKYLFRKEGQNVTLSCEQNLNHDAMYWYRQDPGQGLRLIYYSQIVNDFQKGDIAEGYSVSREKKESFPLTVTSAQKNPTAFYLCASRPDGGLWGTGELFFGEGSRLTVL.

The chain recombines TRBV6-5 with TRBJ1-3; D gene unclear. Trimming took off 8 bases at V and 0 bases at J, with 14 bases between the two ends. This CDR3 has 15 amino acids. The V gene's germline CDR1 is MNHEY and CDR2 SVGAGI. In DNA form, the CDR3 reads TGTGCCAGCCGAAGGCAACAGACCTCTGGAAACACCATATATTTT. As protein: CASRRQQTSGNTIYF.

This sequence joins TRBV11-2 and TRBJ2-7; D possibly corresponds to TRBD2 (5 bases). CDR1 and CDR2 from the germline V gene are SGHAT and FQNNGV. The CDR3 has 12 amino acids. CDR3 loop: CASSLDRGLQHV. The DNA of the CDR3 is TGTGCCAGCAGCTTAGATCGAGGGCTCCAGCACGTC.

The rearrangement uses TRBV15 and TRBJ2-5, with a possible D match to TRBD2 (6 bases). The V end lost 0 bases, the J end lost 1 base, and 9 bases lay between the germline ends. The CDR3 is 15 amino acids. Germline lookup yields CDR1 LNHNV and CDR2 YYDKDF (reference sequence). The CDR3 DNA reads as TGTGCCACCAGCAGAGATCGGGGGATCCAAGAGACCCAGTACTTC. It translates to CATSRDRGIQETQYF.

The chain uses TRBV5-8 and TRBJ2-5, with 7 nucleotides matching TRBD1. The CDR3 extends over 13 amino acids. In germline, CDR1 is SGHTS, CDR2 YDEGEE. The V segment lost 4 bases and the J segment 5 bases; nucleotides outside the gene matches: 5. The CDR3 DNA is TGTGCCAGCAGCCAGACAGGGTTGGAGACCCAGTACTTC. It yields the protein CASSQTGLETQYF. Drawing the rest from reference TRBV5-8 and TRBJ2-5, the complete variable domain is EAGVTQSPTHLIKTRGQQATLRCSPISGHTSVYWYQQALGLGLQFLLWYDEGEERNRGNFPPRFSGRQFPNYSSELNVNALELEDSALYLCASSQTGLETQYFGPGTRLLVL.

The chain couples TRBV24-1 to TRBJ2-2; 9 bases line up with TRBD1. This CDR3 contains 16 residues. Trimming removed 4 bases from V and 5 bases from J; junction bases left unmatched: 7. In germline, CDR1 is KGHDR, CDR2 SFDVKD. In DNA, the CDR3 is TGTGCCACCAGTGACCCTACAGGGGGCCGGACCGGGGAGCTGTTTTTT. This sequence encodes CATSDPTGGRTGELFF.

This clone was observed a handful of times. This rearrangement joins TRBV7-9 to TRBJ1-1; D gene uncertain. CDR1 and CDR2 from the germline V gene are SEHNR and FQNEAQ (reference sequence). Trimming left V 2 bases short and J 10 bases short, with 17 bases between. This CDR3 contains 14 residues. CDR3 bases: TGTGCCAGCAGCTTACTACAGACTAACGGTGGAGCTTTCTTT. Translated, it gives CASSLLQTNGGAFF.

This rearrangement joins TRBV5-1 to TRBJ2-1, with 9 bases aligning to TRBD2. J lost 0 bases, V lost 4 bases, and 2 bases had no gene match. This CDR3 contains 15 residues. The germline CDR1 and CDR2 sequences are SGHRS and YFSETQ. CDR3 DNA sequence: TGCGCCAGCAGCCCGACTAGCGGCTCCTACAATGAGCAGTTCTTC. This encodes CASSPTSGSYNEQFF.

V usage is TRBV15 and J usage is TRBJ2-1; TRBD1 matches at 9 bases. From germline, CDR1 is LNHNV and CDR2 YYDKDF (reference sequence). The CDR3 contains 17 residues. Trimming took 5 bases from V and 6 from J; bases not matched to a gene: 14. CDR3 sequence reads: CATSRTGVGSRSNEQFF. The CDR3, as DNA: TGTGCCACCAGCCGGACAGGGGTGGGTTCCCGGTCCAATGAGCAGTTCTTC.

This rearrangement joins TRBV6-5 to TRBJ2-1; 12 bases are a match to TRBD2. The length of the CDR3 is 15 residues. The trim removed 7 bases at V and 12 bases at J, leaving 13 bases unmatched. Per germline, CDR1 MNHEY and CDR2 SVGAGI. CDR3 nucleotides: TGTGCCAGCACCCTCCATCGGACTAGCGGGGCGGGGCAGTTCTTC. Translated: CASTLHRTSGAGQFF.

The chain carries TRBV18 and TRBJ1-6; 7 bases map to TRBD1. Germline CDR1 KGHSH, CDR2 LQKENI. The CDR3 is 15 amino acids. J gave up 10 bases and V 4 bases, and 10 bases lay outside the gene matches. As DNA, the CDR3 is TGTGCCAGCTCACTAACCGGGACAGAACCATCACCCCTCCACTTT. Residues: CASSLTGTEPSPLHF.

The chain links TRBV15 to TRBJ1-1, with no clear D. This CDR3 comprises 15 residues. With 1 base removed from V and 1 base from J, the gap between germline ends came to 10 bases. Germline V gene data show CDR1 as LNHNV and CDR2 as YYDKDF (reference sequence). The CDR3 coding sequence is TGTGCCACCAGCAGAGCTGGGCCTTGGAACACTGAAGCTTTCTTT. Translated, it gives CATSRAGPWNTEAFF.

This CDR3 reads CAWDGTGWQETQYF. CDR3 sequence (DNA): TGTGCCTGGGACGGGACAGGGTGGCAAGAGACCCAGTACTTC. The chain couples TRBV30 to TRBJ2-5, with 9 nucleotides matching TRBD1. The V segment lost 5 bases and the J segment 2 bases; nucleotides outside the gene matches: 6. This CDR3 spans 14 amino acids. CDR1 GTSNPN and CDR2 SVGIG come from the germline V gene (reference sequence).

The gene calls are TRBV4-2 and TRBJ1-1, with a weak D call TRBD1 (5 bases). Germline values: CDR1 LGHNA, CDR2 YNFKEQ. The CDR3 is made up of 13 amino acids. V was trimmed by 3 bases and J by 1 base, leaving 6 bases between them. CDR3 nucleotide sequence: TGTGCCAGCAGCCATGGACAGAACACTGAAGCTTTCTTT. This translates into CASSHGQNTEAFF.

V usage is TRBV3-1 (or the pseudogene TRBV3-2) and J usage is TRBJ1-4; D gene uncertain. Germline CDR1 reads LGHDT; CDR2 reads YNNKEL (reference sequence). Deletions cut 5 bases from V and 5 bases from J, with 9 bases between. The CDR3 consists of 13 residues. CDR3 sequence reads: CASSMRQNEKLFF. For the CDR3, the DNA is TGTGCCAGCAGCATGAGGCAGAATGAAAAACTGTTTTTT.

This clone was seen a few times. J is TRBJ2-7 and V is TRBV3-1 (or the pseudogene TRBV3-2); 7 nucleotides match TRBD1. Germline lookup yields CDR1 LGHDT and CDR2 YNNKEL (reference sequence). J gave up 5 bases and V 1 base, and 5 bases lay outside the gene matches. The CDR3 loop spans 14 amino acids. Here the CDR3 reads CASSQGDRVHEQYF. CDR3 nucleotides: TGTGCCAGCAGCCAAGGGGACAGAGTTCACGAGCAGTACTTC.

The chain carries TRBV19 and TRBJ1-6; 10 bases match TRBD1. CDR3 length: 16 residues. V dropped 4 bases and J dropped 7; count of bases not matched to a gene: 7. The V gene's germline CDR1 is LNHDA and CDR2 SQIVND (reference sequence). The CDR3 protein is CASSTSGTGVNSPLHF. The CDR3 DNA reads as TGTGCCAGTAGTACTTCGGGGACAGGGGTAAATTCACCCCTCCACTTT.

The rearrangement links TRBV7-3 to TRBJ2-7; no reliable D call. Germline-derived CDR1 and CDR2 are SGHTA and FQGTGA. V was cut by 0 bases and J by 5 bases, with 17 bases left in between. The CDR3 has 16 residues. DNA of the CDR3: TGTGCCAGCAGCTTAACTTCCCTGACACGGATCAACGAGCAGTACTTC. It is translated as CASSLTSLTRINEQYF.

J is TRBJ1-4 and V is TRBV11-2, with 10 bases lining up with TRBD1. Germline assignment: CDR1 SGHAT and CDR2 FQNNGV. Germline trimming cut 5 bases from V and 5 bases from J; bases unmatched to any gene: 5. This CDR3 has 15 amino acids. The CDR3, as DNA: TGTGCCAGCAGCCCCGAGGACAGGGGGAATGAAAAACTGTTTTTT. Its translation: CASSPEDRGNEKLFF.